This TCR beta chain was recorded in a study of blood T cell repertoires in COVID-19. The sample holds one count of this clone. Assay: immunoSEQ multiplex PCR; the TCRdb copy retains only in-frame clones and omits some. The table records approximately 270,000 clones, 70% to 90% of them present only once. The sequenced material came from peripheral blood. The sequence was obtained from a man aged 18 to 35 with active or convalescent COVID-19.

In DNA form, the CDR3 reads TGTGCCAGCAGCCTGCCTACGAAAGCGTCTGAAGCTTTCTTT. It translates to CASSLPTKASEAFF. The chain links TRBV28 to TRBJ1-1; D unresolved. This CDR3 is built from 14 residues. The V end was cut by 6 bases, the J end by 6 bases, with 17 bases between. Germline assignment: CDR1 MDHEN and CDR2 SYDVKM.